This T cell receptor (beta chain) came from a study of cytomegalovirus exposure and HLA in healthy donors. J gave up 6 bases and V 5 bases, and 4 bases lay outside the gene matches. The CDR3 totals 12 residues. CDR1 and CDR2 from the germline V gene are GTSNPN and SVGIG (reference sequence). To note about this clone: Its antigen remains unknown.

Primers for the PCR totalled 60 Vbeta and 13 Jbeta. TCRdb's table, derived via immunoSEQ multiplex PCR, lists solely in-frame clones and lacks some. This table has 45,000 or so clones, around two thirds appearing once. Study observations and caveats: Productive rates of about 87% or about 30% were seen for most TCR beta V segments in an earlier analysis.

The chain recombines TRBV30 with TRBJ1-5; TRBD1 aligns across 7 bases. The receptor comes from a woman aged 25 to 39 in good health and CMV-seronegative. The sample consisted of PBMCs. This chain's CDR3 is CAWGTVSQPQHF. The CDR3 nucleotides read TGTGCCTGGGGGACAGTGAGTCAGCCCCAGCATTTT.